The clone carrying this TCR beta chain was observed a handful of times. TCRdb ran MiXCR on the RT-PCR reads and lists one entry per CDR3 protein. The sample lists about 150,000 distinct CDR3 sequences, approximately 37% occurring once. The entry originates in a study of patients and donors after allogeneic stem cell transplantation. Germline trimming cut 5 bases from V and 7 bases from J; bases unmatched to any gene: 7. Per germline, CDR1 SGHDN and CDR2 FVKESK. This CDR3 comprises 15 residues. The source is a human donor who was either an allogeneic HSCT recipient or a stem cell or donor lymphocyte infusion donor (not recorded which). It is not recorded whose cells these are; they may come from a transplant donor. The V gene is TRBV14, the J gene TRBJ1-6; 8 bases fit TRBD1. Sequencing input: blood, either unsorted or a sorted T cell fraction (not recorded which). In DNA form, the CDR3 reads TGTGCCAGCAGCTCCACACAGGGGGGCAATTCACCCCTCCACTTT. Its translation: CASSSTQGGNSPLHF.